A selection of T cell receptor beta chains follows, all from one sample in a study of blood T cells in healthy people across ages. TCRdb fed the 5' RACE reads into MiXCR, producing one record per CDR3 protein. Of 850,000 to 1,100,000 distinct CDR3 sequences detected, 30% to 40% appear once; the ten largest clones hold roughly 13%. The sequenced sample was blood. These receptors originate from a man between 18 and 35 years old in good health. Both conserved end residues are part of each CDR3. A D gene is named only where the DNA matches it firmly. Clone sizes are given selectively: once, few, many, or a class where the clone is expanded.

clone_size	d_call	v_call	j_call	cdr3_aa	cdr3_nt
-	TRBD1	TRBV7-6	TRBJ2-2	CASSLTTGAVTGELFF	TGTGCCAGCAGCTTAACCACAGGGGCGGTCACCGGGGAGCTGTTTTTT
few	-	TRBV9	TRBJ2-7	CASSVPSNEQYF	TGTGCCAGCAGCGTACCCAGCAATGAGCAGTACTTC
-	TRBD1	TRBV6-2/TRBV6-3	TRBJ2-5	CASSINRGQEAQYF	TGTGCCAGCAGCATTAACAGGGGCCAAGAGGCCCAGTACTTC
-	-	TRBV6-2/TRBV6-3	TRBJ2-4	CASSYGQPKNIQYF	TGTGCCAGCAGTTATGGGCAGCCTAAAAACATTCAGTACTTC
few	-	TRBV4-2	TRBJ1-5	CASSQGDNGNQPQHF	TGTGCCAGCAGCCAAGGAGACAATGGCAATCAGCCCCAGCATTTT
-	-	TRBV6-2/TRBV6-3	TRBJ1-2	CASSNAVNYGYTF	TGTGCCAGCTCCAACGCAGTGAACTATGGCTACACCTTC
-	TRBD2	TRBV7-3	TRBJ2-3	CASSQPGASGGTDTQYF	TGTGCCAGCAGCCAGCCTGGGGCTAGCGGGGGCACAGATACGCAGTATTTT
few	-	TRBV20-1	TRBJ1-5	CSARGRGFSDPQHF	TGCAGTGCTAGAGGTCGGGGGTTCTCGGATCCCCAGCATTTT
-	-	TRBV5-5	TRBJ2-7	CASSLGVYYEQYF	TGTGCCAGCAGCTTAGGGGTCTACTACGAGCAGTACTTC
-	-	TRBV4-1	TRBJ1-1	CASSRIIQGTNLDTEAFF	TGCGCCAGCAGCCGCATAATACAGGGTACGAACTTGGACACTGAAGCTTTCTTT
-	TRBD1	TRBV12-3/TRBV12-4	TRBJ1-2	CASSYRDRVNYGYTF	TGTGCCAGTAGTTACCGGGACAGGGTTAACTATGGCTACACCTTC
many	-	TRBV9	TRBJ1-2	CASSVDNYGYTF	TGTGCCAGCAGCGTAGACAACTATGGCTACACCTTC
few	TRBD1	TRBV5-1	TRBJ2-3	CASSEGQGGSDTQYF	TGCGCCAGCAGCGAGGGACAGGGGGGTTCAGATACGCAGTATTTT
-	-	TRBV7-7	TRBJ2-3	CASSLGGSEADTQYF	TGTGCTAGCAGCTTAGGGGGGAGTGAAGCAGATACGCAGTATTTT
-	-	TRBV7-2	TRBJ2-1	CASSYQANEQFF	TGTGCCAGCAGCTACCAAGCGAATGAGCAGTTCTTC
-	-	TRBV6-5	TRBJ2-1	CASSYSCPTARSYNEQFF	TGTGCCAGCAGTTACTCCTGTCCCACGGCACGCTCCTACAATGAGCAGTTCTTC
-	-	TRBV12-3/TRBV12-4	TRBJ1-6	CASSPSTGGNSPLHF	TGTGCCAGCAGTCCCAGTACCGGCGGAAATTCACCCCTCCACTTT
few	-	TRBV7-8	TRBJ1-1	CASSHHRGEAFF	TGTGCCAGCAGCCATCACCGAGGGGAGGCTTTCTTT
-	-	TRBV5-6	TRBJ1-2	CASSLFNGGSGYTF	TGTGCCAGCAGCTTGTTTAATGGGGGAAGCGGCTACACCTTC
few	-	TRBV20-1	TRBJ1-2	CSAPRRTDPNYGYTF	TGCAGTGCCCCGAGGCGGACAGATCCTAACTATGGCTACACCTTC
-	-	TRBV19	TRBJ1-5	CASTPWPSSNQPQHF	TGTGCCAGTACTCCTTGGCCCTCTAGCAATCAGCCCCAGCATTTT
-	-	TRBV20-1	TRBJ2-7	CSVPLPNEQYF	TGCAGTGTCCCCCTTCCCAATGAGCAGTACTTC
-	-	TRBV5-5	TRBJ1-5	CASSLDAGFNQPQHF	TGTGCCAGCAGCTTGGACGCAGGGTTCAATCAGCCCCAGCATTTT
many	-	TRBV9	TRBJ1-2	CASSTRSYGYTF	TGTGCCAGCAGCACCCGGAGCTATGGCTACACCTTC
-	TRBD2	TRBV9	TRBJ2-3	CASSVVSGSGADTQYF	TGTGCCAGCAGCGTAGTGAGCGGGAGCGGCGCAGATACGCAGTATTTT
-	-	TRBV20-1	TRBJ1-4	CSASLLGKPTNEKLFF	TGCAGTGCTAGTTTACTGGGCAAACCAACTAATGAAAAACTGTTTTTT
-	-	TRBV20-1	TRBJ1-5	CSALGRISNQPQHF	TGCAGTGCCCTAGGACGGATTAGCAATCAGCCCCAGCATTTT
-	-	TRBV5-1	TRBJ2-5	CASSLDLDAQYF	TGCGCCAGCAGCTTGGATTTAGACGCGCAGTACTTC
-	TRBD1	TRBV6-6	TRBJ1-1	CASSRRGGTEAFF	TGTGCCAGCAGTCGCAGGGGGGGCACTGAAGCTTTCTTT
few	TRBD1	TRBV20-1	TRBJ2-4	CSASGQGISIQYF	TGCAGTGCTAGTGGACAGGGAATAAGCATTCAGTACTTC
many	-	TRBV14	TRBJ2-3	CASSQADRVTDTQYF	TGTGCCAGCAGCCAAGCGGACAGAGTTACAGATACGCAGTATTTT
-	-	TRBV12-3/TRBV12-4	TRBJ2-7	CASNKGVPSYNEQYF	TGTGCCAGCAATAAAGGGGTGCCCTCCTACAATGAGCAGTACTTC
-	TRBD1	TRBV5-1	TRBJ2-7	CASSLNRGTYEQYF	TGCGCCAGCAGCTTGAACAGGGGAACCTACGAGCAGTACTTC
few	-	TRBV2	TRBJ1-1	CASREELSEAFF	TGTGCCAGCAGGGAAGAGCTGTCTGAAGCTTTCTTT
few	TRBD1	TRBV20-1	TRBJ2-7	CSALRDRASYEQYF	TGCAGTGCTCTCCGGGACAGAGCCTCCTACGAGCAGTACTTC
once	TRBD1	TRBV27	TRBJ1-6	CASSKSDRGSGTPLHF	TGTGCCAGCTCCAAGTCGGACAGGGGAAGTGGGACGCCCCTCCACTTT
-	-	TRBV3-1	TRBJ2-3	CASSQVGTQYF	TGTGCCAGCAGCCAAGTCGGTACGCAGTATTTT
-	-	TRBV2	TRBJ1-2	CASRVDGNYGYTF	TGTGCCAGCAGGGTCGACGGAAACTATGGCTACACCTTC
few	-	TRBV27	TRBJ2-1	CASSVFPGNEQFF	TGTGCCAGCAGTGTATTTCCAGGCAATGAGCAGTTCTTC
few	TRBD1	TRBV15	TRBJ2-3	CATIATFGTGKDTQYF	TGTGCCACCATCGCTACTTTCGGGACAGGGAAAGATACGCAGTATTTT
few	-	TRBV29-1	TRBJ2-3	CSVEDLRYRDTQYF	TGCAGCGTTGAAGACCTGAGGTACAGGGATACGCAGTATTTT
-	-	TRBV6-2/TRBV6-3	TRBJ2-7	CASSYGQNEQYF	TGTGCCAGCAGTTACGGACAGAACGAGCAGTACTTC
-	-	TRBV7-2	TRBJ2-1	CASSVSYQVDEQFF	TGTGCCAGCAGCGTATCTTATCAAGTCGATGAGCAGTTCTTC
-	-	TRBV19	TRBJ1-1	CASNSGTLNTEAFF	TGTGCCAGCAACTCCGGGACATTGAACACTGAAGCTTTCTTT
-	TRBD1	TRBV6-5	TRBJ1-1	CASSPAQGDTEAFF	TGTGCCAGCAGTCCCGCCCAGGGGGACACTGAAGCTTTCTTT
-	-	TRBV12-3/TRBV12-4	TRBJ1-2	CASSPGVLGYTF	TGTGCCAGCAGCCCTGGGGTTCTTGGCTACACCTTC
few	TRBD1	TRBV25-1	TRBJ1-6	CASSAEKSGQGTSPLHF	TGTGCCAGCAGTGCGGAAAAAAGTGGACAGGGGACTTCACCCCTCCACTTT
-	-	TRBV4-1	TRBJ1-2	CASSQEGGALPYGYTF	TGCGCCAGCAGCCAAGAAGGGGGGGCGCTTCCCTATGGCTACACCTTC
few	TRBD1	TRBV7-3	TRBJ2-5	CASSVTGGSETQYF	TGTGCCAGCAGCGTGACAGGGGGCTCGGAGACCCAGTACTTC
few	TRBD1	TRBV12-3/TRBV12-4	TRBJ1-1	CASRVGQTNTEAFF	TGTGCCAGCAGAGTGGGACAGACTAACACTGAAGCTTTCTTT
many	TRBD1	TRBV6-5	TRBJ2-3	CASRKGQATDTQYF	TGTGCCAGCAGGAAGGGACAGGCGACAGATACGCAGTATTTT
-	-	TRBV20-1	TRBJ1-1	CSARVPRVGPEAFF	TGCAGTGCTAGAGTCCCCAGGGTCGGGCCTGAAGCTTTCTTT
-	TRBD1	TRBV7-2	TRBJ1-4	CASSSARGQDWDPNEKLFF	TGTGCCAGCAGCTCCGCCAGGGGACAGGATTGGGATCCTAATGAAAAACTGTTTTTT
few	TRBD2	TRBV10-3	TRBJ2-1	CAISESYGGASYNEQFF	TGTGCCATCAGTGAGTCGTACGGGGGGGCATCATACAATGAGCAGTTCTTC
-	-	TRBV4-1	TRBJ1-5	CASSQDPSSNQPQHF	TGCGCCAGCAGCCAAGACCCTTCTAGCAATCAGCCCCAGCATTTT